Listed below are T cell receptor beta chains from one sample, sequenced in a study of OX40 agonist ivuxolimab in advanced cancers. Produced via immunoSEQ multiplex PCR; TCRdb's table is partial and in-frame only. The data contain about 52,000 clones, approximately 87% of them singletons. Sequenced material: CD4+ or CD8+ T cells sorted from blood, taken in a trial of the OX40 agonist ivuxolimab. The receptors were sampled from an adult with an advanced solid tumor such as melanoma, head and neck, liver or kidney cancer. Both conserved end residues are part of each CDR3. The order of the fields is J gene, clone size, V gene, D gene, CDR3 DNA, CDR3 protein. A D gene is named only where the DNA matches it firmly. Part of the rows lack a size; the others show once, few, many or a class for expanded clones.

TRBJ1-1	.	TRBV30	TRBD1	TGTGCCTGGAGGCCGGGACAGGGAAGAACTGAAGCTTTCTTT	CAWRPGQGRTEAFF
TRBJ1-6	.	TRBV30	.	TGTGCCTGGAGCAATACGGTAGCTTTCTATAATTCACCCCTCCACTTT	CAWSNTVAFYNSPLHF
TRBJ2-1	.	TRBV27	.	TGTGCCAGCAGTTTAAGGGGGGAGCAGTTCTTC	CASSLRGEQFF
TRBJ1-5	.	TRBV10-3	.	TGTGCCATCAGTGACCTCGGGGGCAATCAGCCCCAGCATTTT	CAISDLGGNQPQHF
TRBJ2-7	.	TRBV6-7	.	TGTGCCAGCAGTTACTCGACGGGATGGGGCGACGAGCAGTACTTC	CASSYSTGWGDEQYF
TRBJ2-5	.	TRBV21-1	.	TGTGCCAGCAGCAAAAGGGCAGGTCGAGTAAAGACCCAGTACTTC	CASSKRAGRVKTQYF
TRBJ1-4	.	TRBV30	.	TGTGCCTGGAGTTCGGGCGCCACCCAAGGAGAAAAACTGTTTTTT	CAWSSGATQGEKLFF
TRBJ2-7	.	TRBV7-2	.	TGTGCCAGCAGCTTCAAGTACGAGCAGTACTTC	CASSFKYEQYF
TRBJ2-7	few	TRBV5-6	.	TGTGCCAGCAGCTTAAAGGTTGGCGAGCAGTACTTC	CASSLKVGEQYF
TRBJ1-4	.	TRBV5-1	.	TGCGCCAGCAGCTTGGACACGGGTGTGGAAAAACTGTTTTTT	CASSLDTGVEKLFF
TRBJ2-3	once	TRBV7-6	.	TGTGCCAGCAGCCGACAGGGCACAGATACGCAGTATTTT	CASSRQGTDTQYF
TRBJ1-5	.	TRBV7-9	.	TGTGCCAGCAGCTGGAACAGGAATCAGCCCCAGCATTTT	CASSWNRNQPQHF
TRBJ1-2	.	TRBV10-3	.	TGTGCCATCAGTGGGTCGCGTACATCGGTCAACTATGGCTACACCTTC	CAISGSRTSVNYGYTF
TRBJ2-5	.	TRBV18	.	TGTGCCAGCCAACCAGATCCCCAGAAGGAGACCCAGTACTTC	CASQPDPQKETQYF
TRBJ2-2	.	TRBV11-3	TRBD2	TGTGCCAGCAGCTTAGGGACGACTAGCGGCTACACCGGGGAGCTGTTTTTT	CASSLGTTSGYTGELFF
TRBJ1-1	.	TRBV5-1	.	TGCGCCAGCAGCTTTGACGCAAGGAACACTGAAGCTTTCTTT	CASSFDARNTEAFF
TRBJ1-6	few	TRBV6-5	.	TGTGCCAGCAGGGCCTATCCCACCCTCCACTTT	CASRAYPTLHF
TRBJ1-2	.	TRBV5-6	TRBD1	TGTGCCAGCAGCTTCCCCCCCGGGACAGGGACTGGCTACACCTTC	CASSFPPGTGTGYTF
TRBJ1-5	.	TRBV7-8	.	TGTGCCAGCAGCTTAGTAGGGGATAGCAATCAGCCCCAGCATTTT	CASSLVGDSNQPQHF
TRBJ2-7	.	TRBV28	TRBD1	TGTGCCAGCAGAACAGGGGGGCCCAACGAGCAGTACTTC	CASRTGGPNEQYF
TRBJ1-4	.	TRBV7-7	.	TGTGCCAGCAGCTCGGGAGGCACTAATGAAAAACTGTTTTTT	CASSSGGTNEKLFF
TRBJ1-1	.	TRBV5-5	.	TGTGCCAGCAGCTTTGGGGGCACGAAAGCTTTCTTT	CASSFGGTKAFF
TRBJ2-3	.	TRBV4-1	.	TGCGCCAGCAGCCACCTCAGCACAGATACGCAGTATTTT	CASSHLSTDTQYF
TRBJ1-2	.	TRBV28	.	TGTGCCAGCTGGGCCCTCGGAGAATATGGCTACACCTTC	CASWALGEYGYTF
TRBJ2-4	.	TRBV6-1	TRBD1	TGTGCCAGCAGTGAAGTGTTGGGGACAGGGGAGGGTTCCAAAAACATTCAGTACTTC	CASSEVLGTGEGSKNIQYF